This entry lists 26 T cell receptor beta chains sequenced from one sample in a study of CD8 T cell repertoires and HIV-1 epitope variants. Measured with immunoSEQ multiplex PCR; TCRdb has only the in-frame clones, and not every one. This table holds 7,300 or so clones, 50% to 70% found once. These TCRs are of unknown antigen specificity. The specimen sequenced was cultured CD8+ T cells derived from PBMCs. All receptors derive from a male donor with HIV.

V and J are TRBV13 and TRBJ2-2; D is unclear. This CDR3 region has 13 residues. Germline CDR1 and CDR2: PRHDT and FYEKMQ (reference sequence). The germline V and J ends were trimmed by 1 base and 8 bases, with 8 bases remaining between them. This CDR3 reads CASSLATRGELFF. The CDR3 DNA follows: TGTGCCAGCAGCTTAGCCACAAGGGGGGAGCTGTTTTTT.

CDR3 DNA: TGCGCCAGCAGCCCAGGGCAGGGGGCCTACGAGCAGTACTTC. Its translation: CASSPGQGAYEQYF. The rearrangement links TRBV5-1 to TRBJ2-7; TRBD1 matches 7 bases. V gave up 4 bases and J gave up 2 bases; unmatched junction bases: 6. The germline V gene encodes CDR1 SGHRS and CDR2 YFSETQ. This CDR3 has 14 residues.

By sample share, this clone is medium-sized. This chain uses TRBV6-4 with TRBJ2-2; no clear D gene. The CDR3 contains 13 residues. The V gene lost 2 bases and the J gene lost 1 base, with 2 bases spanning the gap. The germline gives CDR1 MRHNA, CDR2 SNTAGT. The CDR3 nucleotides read TGTGCCAGCAGTGACAGGAACACCGGGGAGCTGTTTTTT. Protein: CASSDRNTGELFF.

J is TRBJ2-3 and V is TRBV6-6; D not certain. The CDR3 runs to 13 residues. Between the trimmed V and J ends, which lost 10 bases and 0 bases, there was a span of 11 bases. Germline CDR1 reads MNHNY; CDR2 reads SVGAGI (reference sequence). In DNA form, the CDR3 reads TGTGCCACCAAGCCGCCTAGCACAGATACGCAGTATTTT. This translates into CATKPPSTDTQYF.

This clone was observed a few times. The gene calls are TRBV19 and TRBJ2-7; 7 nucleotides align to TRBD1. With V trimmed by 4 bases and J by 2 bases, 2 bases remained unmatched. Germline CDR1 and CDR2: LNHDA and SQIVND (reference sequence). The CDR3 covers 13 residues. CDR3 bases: TGTGCCAGTAGTAGAGGGACAGCCTACGAGCAGTACTTC. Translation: CASSRGTAYEQYF.

The CDR3 DNA follows: TGTGCCAGCAGCTTAGATGGGGGGGGGACTGAAGCTTTCTTT. Its protein is CASSLDGGGTEAFF. V is TRBV11-2 and J is TRBJ1-1, with D perhaps matching TRBD1 (5 bases). With 0 bases removed from V and 5 bases from J, the gap between germline ends came to 10 bases. Germline V gives CDR1 SGHAT, CDR2 FQNNGV. The CDR3 consists of 14 residues.

The DNA for the CDR3 is TGTGCCAGCAGCACCGACAGGGGATATGAAAAACTGTTTTTT. It translates to CASSTDRGYEKLFF. The V call is TRBV5-6, the J call TRBJ1-4; TRBD1 matches at 8 bases. Germline CDR1 is SGHDT and CDR2 is YYEEEE. Unmatched junction bases numbered 5, after V lost 4 bases and J lost 6 bases. This CDR3 contains 14 residues.

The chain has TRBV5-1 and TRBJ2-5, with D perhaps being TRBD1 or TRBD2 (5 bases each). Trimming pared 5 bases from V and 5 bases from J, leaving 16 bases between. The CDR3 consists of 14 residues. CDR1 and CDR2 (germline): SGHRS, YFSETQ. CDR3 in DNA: TGCGCCAGCAGAATAGAGGGGATAGGGGAGACCCAGTACTTC. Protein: CASRIEGIGETQYF.

The CDR3 coding sequence is TGTGCCAGCAGTTTGGCAACAAGAGGGGGTAATGAAAAACTGTTTTTT. Translation: CASSLATRGGNEKLFF. The V gene is TRBV28, the J gene TRBJ1-4; D possibly corresponds to TRBD1 (6 bases). The CDR3 is 16 residues long. V dropped 3 bases and J dropped 4 bases, with 15 bases sitting between them. Per germline, CDR1 MDHEN and CDR2 SYDVKM.

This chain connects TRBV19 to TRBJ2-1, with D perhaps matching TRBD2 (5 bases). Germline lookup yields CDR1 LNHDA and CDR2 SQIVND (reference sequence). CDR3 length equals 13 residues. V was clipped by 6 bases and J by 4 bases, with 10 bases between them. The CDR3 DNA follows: TGTGCCAGTAGGGGGAGTGGGTACAATGAGCAGTTCTTC. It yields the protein CASRGSGYNEQFF.

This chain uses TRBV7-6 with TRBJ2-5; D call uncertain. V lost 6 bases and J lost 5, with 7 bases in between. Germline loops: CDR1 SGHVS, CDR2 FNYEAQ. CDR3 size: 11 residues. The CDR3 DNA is TGTGCCAGCAGGCAACGGGAGACCCAGTACTTC. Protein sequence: CASRQRETQYF.

In nucleotides, the CDR3 is TGTGCCAGCTCACCACAGGGGGATCAGCCCCAGCATTTT. This encodes CASSPQGDQPQHF. V usage is TRBV18 and J usage is TRBJ1-5, with a possible D match to TRBD1 (6 bases). Germline V CDR1 and CDR2: KGHSH, LQKENI. V was cut by 1 base and J by 5 bases, with 6 bases left in between. The CDR3 extends over 13 amino acids.

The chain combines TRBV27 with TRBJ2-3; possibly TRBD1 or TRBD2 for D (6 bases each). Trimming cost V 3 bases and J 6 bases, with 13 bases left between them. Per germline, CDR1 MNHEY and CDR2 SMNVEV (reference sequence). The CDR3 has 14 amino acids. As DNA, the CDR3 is TGTGCCAGCAGTTTCGGGGGCCTCACTGATACGCAGTATTTT. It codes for CASSFGGLTDTQYF.

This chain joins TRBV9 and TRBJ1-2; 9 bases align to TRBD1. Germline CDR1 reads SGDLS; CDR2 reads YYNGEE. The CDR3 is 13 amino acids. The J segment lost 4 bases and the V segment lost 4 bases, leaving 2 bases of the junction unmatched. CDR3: CASSTGGGYGYTF. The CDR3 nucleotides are TGTGCCAGCAGCACAGGGGGCGGCTATGGCTACACCTTC.

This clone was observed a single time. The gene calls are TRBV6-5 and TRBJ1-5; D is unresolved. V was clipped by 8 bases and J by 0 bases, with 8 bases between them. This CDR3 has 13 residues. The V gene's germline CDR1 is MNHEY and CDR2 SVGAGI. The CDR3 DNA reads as TGTGCCAGCCGGAGAAGTAGCAATCAGCCCCAGCATTTT. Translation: CASRRSSNQPQHF.

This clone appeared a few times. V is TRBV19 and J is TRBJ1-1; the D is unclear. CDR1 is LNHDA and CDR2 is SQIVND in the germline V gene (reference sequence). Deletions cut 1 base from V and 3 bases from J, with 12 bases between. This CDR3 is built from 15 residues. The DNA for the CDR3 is TGTGCCAGTAGTATAGGTCTACGGGGATACACTGAAGCTTTCTTT. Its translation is CASSIGLRGYTEAFF.

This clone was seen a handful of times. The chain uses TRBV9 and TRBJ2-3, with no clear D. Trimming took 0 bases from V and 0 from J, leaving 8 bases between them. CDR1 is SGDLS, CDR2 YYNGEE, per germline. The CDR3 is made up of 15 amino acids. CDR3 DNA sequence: TGTGCCAGCAGCGTAGTAGGCAGTAGCACAGATACGCAGTATTTT. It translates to CASSVVGSSTDTQYF.

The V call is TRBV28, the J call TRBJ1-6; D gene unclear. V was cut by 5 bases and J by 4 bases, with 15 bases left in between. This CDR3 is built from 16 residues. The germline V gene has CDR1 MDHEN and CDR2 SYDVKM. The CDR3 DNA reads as TGTGCCAGCAGTCCCCTGATGGGAGAATATAATTCACCCCTCCACTTT. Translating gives CASSPLMGEYNSPLHF.

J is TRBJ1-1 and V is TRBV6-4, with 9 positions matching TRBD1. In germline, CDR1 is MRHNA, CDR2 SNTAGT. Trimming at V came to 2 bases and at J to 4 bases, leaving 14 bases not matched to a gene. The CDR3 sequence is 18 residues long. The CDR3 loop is CASSDGPKRDRACTEAFF. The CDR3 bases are TGTGCCAGCAGTGACGGTCCGAAAAGGGACAGGGCCTGCACTGAAGCTTTCTTT.

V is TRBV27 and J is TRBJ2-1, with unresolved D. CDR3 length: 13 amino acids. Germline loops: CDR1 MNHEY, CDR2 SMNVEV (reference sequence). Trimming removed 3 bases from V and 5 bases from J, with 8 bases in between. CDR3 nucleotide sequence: TGTGCCAGCAGTTTTTTCCAAGACAATGAGCAGTTCTTC. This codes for CASSFFQDNEQFF.

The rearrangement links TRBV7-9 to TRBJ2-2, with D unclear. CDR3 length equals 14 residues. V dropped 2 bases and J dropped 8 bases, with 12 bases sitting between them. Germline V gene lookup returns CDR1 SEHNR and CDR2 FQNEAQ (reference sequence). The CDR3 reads CASSLIKSSGELFF. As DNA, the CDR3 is TGTGCCAGCAGCTTAATAAAATCCTCAGGGGAGCTGTTTTTT.

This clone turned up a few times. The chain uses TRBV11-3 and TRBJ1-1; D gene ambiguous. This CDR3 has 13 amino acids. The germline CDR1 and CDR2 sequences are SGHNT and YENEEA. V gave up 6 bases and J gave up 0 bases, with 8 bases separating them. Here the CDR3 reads CASSFQMNTEAFF. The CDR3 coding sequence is TGTGCCAGCAGTTTTCAGATGAACACTGAAGCTTTCTTT.

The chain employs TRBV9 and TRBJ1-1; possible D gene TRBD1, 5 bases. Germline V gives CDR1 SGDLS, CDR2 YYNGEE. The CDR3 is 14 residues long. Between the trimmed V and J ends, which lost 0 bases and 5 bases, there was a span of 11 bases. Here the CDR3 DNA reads TGTGCCAGCAGCGTAGAACTAAGGGGAACTGAAGCTTTCTTT. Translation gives CASSVELRGTEAFF.

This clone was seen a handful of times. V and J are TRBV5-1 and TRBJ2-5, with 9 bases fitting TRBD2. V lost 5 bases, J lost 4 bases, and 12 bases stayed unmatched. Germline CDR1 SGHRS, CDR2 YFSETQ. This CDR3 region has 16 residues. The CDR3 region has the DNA TGCGCCAGCAGTTTTTATAGCGGGAGAAGGGGAGAGACCCAGTACTTC. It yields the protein CASSFYSGRRGETQYF.

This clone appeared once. The CDR3 DNA reads TGTGCCTGGAGTGTTGGTGGGGGCAATGGGGATGAGCAGTTCTTC. Its translation: CAWSVGGGNGDEQFF. The chain couples TRBV30 to TRBJ2-1, with D possibly TRBD1 on 6 matching bases. Trimming removed 0 bases at V and 8 bases at J, with 17 bases between. Germline values: CDR1 GTSNPN, CDR2 SVGIG (reference sequence). This CDR3 contains 15 residues.

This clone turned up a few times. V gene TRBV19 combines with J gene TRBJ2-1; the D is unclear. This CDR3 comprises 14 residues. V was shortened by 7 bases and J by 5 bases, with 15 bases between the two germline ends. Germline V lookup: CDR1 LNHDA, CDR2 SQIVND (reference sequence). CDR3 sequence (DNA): TGTGCCAGTACCCCCAAGATGGCTGACAATGAGCAGTTCTTC. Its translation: CASTPKMADNEQFF.